The 20 T cell receptor beta chains below all came from one sample that was sequenced in a study of cytomegalovirus exposure and HLA in healthy donors. The PCR made use of 60 Vbeta and 13 Jbeta primers. TCRdb's table, derived via immunoSEQ multiplex PCR, lists solely in-frame clones and lacks some. In all, the sample yields approximately 61,000 clones. Sequencing used PBMCs. These receptors were taken from a woman aged 18-29 years in good health and CMV-seronegative.

The chain has TRBV18 and TRBJ2-7; TRBD1 aligns across 8 bases. Germline V gives CDR1 KGHSH, CDR2 LQKENI. The junction had 7 bases not matched to a gene; V was cut back by 6 bases and J by 3 bases. The CDR3 has 14 residues. CDR3 sequence (DNA): TGTGCCAGCTCGCTACGACAGGGGATCTACGAGCAGTACTTC. Its translation: CASSLRQGIYEQYF. The full variable domain, completed using reference TRBV18 and TRBJ2-7, is NAGVMQNPRHLVRRRGQEARLRCSPMKGHSHVYWYRQLPEEGLKFMVYLQKENIIDESGMPKERFSAEFPKEGPSILRIQQVVRGDSAAYFCASSLRQGIYEQYFGPGTRLTVT.

The rearrangement links TRBV5-8 to TRBJ2-7; 7 bases match TRBD2. The CDR3 covers 15 residues. Germline CDR1 reads SGHTS; CDR2 reads YDEGEE. Trimming took 2 bases from V and 4 from J; bases not matched to a gene: 9. CDR3 coding DNA: TGTGCCAGCAGCTTTGAAGCGGGAACCGTATACGAGCAGTACTTC. This codes for CASSFEAGTVYEQYF.

V gene TRBV30 combines with J gene TRBJ2-4, with a tentative D call TRBD1 (6 bases). Germline V CDR1 and CDR2: GTSNPN, SVGIG (reference sequence). The CDR3 extends over 11 amino acids. Between the trimmed V and J ends, which lost 5 bases and 9 bases, there was a span of 11 bases. This CDR3 is CAWQQGIIQYF. In DNA form, the CDR3 reads TGTGCCTGGCAACAGGGCATCATTCAGTACTTC.

The rearrangement links TRBV4-1 to TRBJ1-5; 8 nucleotides line up with TRBD1. The CDR3 runs to 17 residues. The trim removed 2 bases at V and 0 bases at J, leaving 6 bases unmatched. From germline, CDR1 is MGHRA and CDR2 YSYEKL. CDR3 in amino acids: CASSQRGQGPSNQPQHF. In nucleotides, the CDR3 is TGCGCCAGCAGCCAACGTGGACAGGGCCCTAGCAATCAGCCCCAGCATTTT.

The gene calls are TRBV5-1 and TRBJ2-7; D possibly corresponds to TRBD1 (6 bases). Trimming stripped 5 bases from V and 5 bases from J, with 14 bases between. Germline V gives CDR1 SGHRS, CDR2 YFSETQ. CDR3 length equals 13 residues. The CDR3 coding sequence is TGCGCCAGCAGTCTACAGGGTAGCCACGAGCAGTACTTC. This gives the protein CASSLQGSHEQYF.

This chain joins TRBV7-9 and TRBJ1-5, with 10 nucleotides matching TRBD1. Trimming at V came to 5 bases and at J to 9 bases, leaving 7 bases not matched to a gene. Germline V gene lookup returns CDR1 SEHNR and CDR2 FQNEAQ (reference sequence). CDR3 length: 14 residues. DNA of the CDR3: TGTGCCAGCAGCCCTAGTGGACAGGGGGGGCCCCAGCATTTT. This codes for CASSPSGQGGPQHF.

CDR3 bases: TGTGCCAGCAGTCGACTAGCGGGGCACACAGATACGCAGTATTTT. Translation: CASSRLAGHTDTQYF. The V gene is TRBV27, the J gene TRBJ2-3, with 11 bases lining up with TRBD2. The V segment lost 5 bases and the J segment 2 bases; nucleotides outside the gene matches: 3. The CDR3 sequence is 15 residues long. CDR1 MNHEY and CDR2 SMNVEV come from the germline V gene (reference sequence).

The CDR3 DNA follows: TGTGCCAGCAGCTCCCGGGGGACCACCGGGGAGCTGTTTTTT. Translation: CASSSRGTTGELFF. The V call is TRBV11-3, the J call TRBJ2-2; maybe TRBD2 (6 bases). V dropped 4 bases and J dropped 4 bases, with 10 bases sitting between them. The CDR3 is made up of 14 amino acids. Germline loops: CDR1 SGHNT, CDR2 YENEEA.

This sequence joins TRBV10-1 and TRBJ2-2; TRBD2 matches at 12 bases. Germline CDR1 WNHNN, CDR2 SYGVQD (reference sequence). Trimming took 5 bases from V and 5 from J; bases not matched to a gene: 9. The CDR3 loop spans 17 amino acids. The CDR3 sequence is CASSPQRTSGKTGELFF. The CDR3 nucleotides are TGCGCCAGCAGTCCACAGCGGACTAGCGGGAAGACCGGGGAGCTGTTTTTT.

The chain couples TRBV9 to TRBJ1-5; the D is unclear. This CDR3 has 15 amino acids. CDR1 is SGDLS, CDR2 YYNGEE, per germline. With 0 bases removed from V and 3 bases from J, the gap between germline ends came to 10 bases. The CDR3 is CASSVGGHSNQPQHF. CDR3 DNA: TGTGCCAGCAGCGTAGGTGGCCATTCCAATCAGCCCCAGCATTTT.

The J gene is TRBJ2-7, the V gene TRBV5-1, with D maybe TRBD1 (6 bases). CDR1 SGHRS and CDR2 YFSETQ come from the germline V gene. The germline V and J ends were trimmed by 1 base and 2 bases, with 13 bases remaining between them. CDR3 length: 15 residues. CDR3 sequence: CASSLSGVSTYEQYF. The CDR3 nucleotides read TGCGCCAGCAGCTTGTCAGGGGTTTCGACCTACGAGCAGTACTTC.

This sequence joins TRBV9 and TRBJ2-1; 10 bases are shared with TRBD2. Looked up from germline, CDR1 is SGDLS and CDR2 is YYNGEE. V was clipped by 0 bases and J by 7 bases; unmatched bases: 4. This CDR3 comprises 15 residues. DNA of the CDR3: TGTGCCAGCAGCGTAGCACTAGCGGGAATGAATGAGCAGTTCTTC. Protein sequence: CASSVALAGMNEQFF.

As regards this clone: The junction shows a germline mismatch at one end, possibly a read error. The chain couples TRBV5-1 to TRBJ1-1; no definite D call. The CDR3 consists of 14 residues. Germline V CDR1 and CDR2: SGHRS, YFSETQ. The CDR3 DNA reads as TGCGCCAGCAGCTTCTCGGTCGGGAACCCTGAAGCTTTCTTT. Translated: CASSFSVGNPEAFF.

The chain has TRBV5-1 and TRBJ1-1; D is possibly TRBD1 (5 bases). The germline V gene encodes CDR1 SGHRS and CDR2 YFSETQ. The CDR3 is made up of 12 amino acids. V lost 7 bases and J 5 bases, leaving 12 bases between the germline ends. CDR3 DNA sequence: TGCGCCAGCGGCACCAGGGATACTGAAGCTTTCTTT. Translation gives CASGTRDTEAFF.

V usage is TRBV12-5 and J usage is TRBJ2-3; TRBD2 matches at 15 bases. The CDR3 spans 16 residues. CDR1 and CDR2 from the germline V gene are LGHNT and FRNRAP. The V segment lost 4 bases and the J segment 6 bases; nucleotides outside the gene matches: 5. CDR3 coding DNA: TGTGCTAGTGGTTCGGGACTAGCGGGAGGAGTGGATACGCAGTATTTT. Its translation: CASGSGLAGGVDTQYF. Supplemented by reference TRBV12-5 and TRBJ2-3, the full variable domain reads DARVTQTPRHKVTEMGQEVTMRCQPILGHNTVFWYRQTMMQGLELLAYFRNRAPLDDSGMPKDRFSAEMPDATLATLKIQPSEPRDSAVYFCASGSGLAGGVDTQYFGPGTRLTVL.

The chain employs TRBV5-1 and TRBJ2-3; D is perhaps TRBD2 (7 bases). The germline V and J ends were trimmed by 3 bases and 3 bases, with 17 bases remaining between them. CDR1 and CDR2 from the germline V gene are SGHRS and YFSETQ. CDR3 length equals 16 residues. CDR3: CASSWGRGEGTDTQYF. The CDR3 DNA reads as TGCGCCAGCAGCTGGGGGCGAGGGGAGGGAACAGATACGCAGTATTTT.

The V and J genes are TRBV5-6 and TRBJ2-2, with D maybe TRBD2 (6 bases). CDR1 and CDR2 from the germline V gene are SGHDT and YYEEEE. Trimming took off 3 bases at V and 6 bases at J, with 21 bases between the two ends. The CDR3 extends over 17 amino acids. CDR3 nucleotide sequence: TGTGCCAGCAGCTCCACCTCCCGTGGGGGGTTCGCCGGGGAGCTGTTTTTT. This encodes CASSSTSRGGFAGELFF.

Of note for this clone: An end of the junction does not agree with germline; a read error may underlie this. The chain carries TRBV30 and TRBJ2-3; the D gene is possibly TRBD2 (6 bases). The CDR3 is 15 amino acids. Germline loops: CDR1 GTSNPN, CDR2 SVGIG (reference sequence). Here the CDR3 DNA reads TGTGCCGGGAGTAGAGGGGACTGGAGCACAGATACGCAGTATTTT. Its protein is CAGSRGDWSTDTQYF.

The chain has TRBV10-3 and TRBJ2-3; TRBD2 aligns across 7 bases. Germline V gene data show CDR1 as ENHRY and CDR2 as SYGVKD. This CDR3 comprises 17 residues. After removal of 3 bases from V and 0 bases from J, the junction contained 9 bases not matched to a gene. The CDR3 is CAISDPGRTTSTDTQYF. In DNA, the CDR3 is TGTGCCATCAGTGACCCCGGGAGGACGACCAGCACAGATACGCAGTATTTT.

The chain links TRBV2 to TRBJ2-7, with 12 nucleotides matching TRBD2. The CDR3 runs to 15 residues. Germline V gene data show CDR1 as SNHLY and CDR2 as FYNNEI. V gave up 7 bases and J gave up 4 bases; unmatched junction bases: 8. Written as DNA, the CDR3 is TGTGCCAGCAATCTACTAGCGGGAGGTCGGTACGAGCAGTACTTC. Amino acids: CASNLLAGGRYEQYF.